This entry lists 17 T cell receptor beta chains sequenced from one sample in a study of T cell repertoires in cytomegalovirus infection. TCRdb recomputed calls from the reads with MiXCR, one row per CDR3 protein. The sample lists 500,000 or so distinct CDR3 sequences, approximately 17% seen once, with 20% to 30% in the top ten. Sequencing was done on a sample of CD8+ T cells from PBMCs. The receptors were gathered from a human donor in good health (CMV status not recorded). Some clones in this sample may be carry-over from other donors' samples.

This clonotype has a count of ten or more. The CDR3 DNA reads TGTGCCAGCAGTCCCCGGGACGTCAGTGAGCAGTTCTTC. Its translation is CASSPRDVSEQFF. The rearrangement uses TRBV7-2 and TRBJ2-1; tentatively, D is TRBD1 or TRBD2 (5 bases each). CDR1 and CDR2 from the germline V gene are SGHTA and FQGNSA. Trimming stripped 6 bases from V and 9 bases from J, with 15 bases between. The CDR3 loop spans 13 amino acids.

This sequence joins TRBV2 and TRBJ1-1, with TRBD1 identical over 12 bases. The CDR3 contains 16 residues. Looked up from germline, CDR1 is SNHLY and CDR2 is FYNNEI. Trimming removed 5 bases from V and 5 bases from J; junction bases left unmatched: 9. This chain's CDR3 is CASSRGTGGARTEAFF. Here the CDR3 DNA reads TGTGCCAGCAGTCGGGGGACAGGGGGCGCGAGAACTGAAGCTTTCTTT.

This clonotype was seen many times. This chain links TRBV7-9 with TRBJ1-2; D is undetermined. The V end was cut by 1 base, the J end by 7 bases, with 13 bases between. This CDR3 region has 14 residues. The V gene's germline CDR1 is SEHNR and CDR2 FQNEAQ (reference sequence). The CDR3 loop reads CASSLVEGAVGYTF. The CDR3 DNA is TGTGCCAGCAGCTTAGTGGAAGGAGCGGTTGGCTACACCTTC.

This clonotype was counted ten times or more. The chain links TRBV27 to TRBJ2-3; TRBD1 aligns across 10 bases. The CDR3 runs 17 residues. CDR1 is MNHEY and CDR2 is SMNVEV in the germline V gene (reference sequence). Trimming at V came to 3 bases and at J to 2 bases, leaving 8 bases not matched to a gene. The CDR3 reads CASSFLVTGGHTDTQYF. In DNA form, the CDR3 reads TGTGCCAGCAGTTTCTTAGTGACAGGGGGCCACACAGATACGCAGTATTTT.

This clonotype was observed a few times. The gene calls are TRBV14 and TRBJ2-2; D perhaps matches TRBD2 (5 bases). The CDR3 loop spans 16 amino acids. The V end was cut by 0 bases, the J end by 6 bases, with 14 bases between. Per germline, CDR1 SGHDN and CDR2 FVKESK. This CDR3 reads CASSQEEVAFAGELFF. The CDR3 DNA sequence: TGTGCCAGCAGCCAAGAGGAGGTTGCGTTTGCCGGGGAGCTGTTTTTT.

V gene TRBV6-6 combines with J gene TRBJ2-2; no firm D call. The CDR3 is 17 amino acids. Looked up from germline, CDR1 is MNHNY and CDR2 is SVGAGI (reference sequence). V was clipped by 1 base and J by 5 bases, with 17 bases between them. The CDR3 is CASSYWWPDNPTGELFF. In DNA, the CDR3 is TGTGCCAGCAGTTACTGGTGGCCCGATAATCCAACCGGGGAGCTGTTTTTT.

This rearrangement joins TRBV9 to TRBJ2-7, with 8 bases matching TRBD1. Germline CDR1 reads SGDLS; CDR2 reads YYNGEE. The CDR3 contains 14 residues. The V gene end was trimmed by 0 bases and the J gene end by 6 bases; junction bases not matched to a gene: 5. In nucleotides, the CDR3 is TGTGCCAGCAGCGTAGGGCAGGGGGCCAGCGAGCAGTACTTC. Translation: CASSVGQGASEQYF.

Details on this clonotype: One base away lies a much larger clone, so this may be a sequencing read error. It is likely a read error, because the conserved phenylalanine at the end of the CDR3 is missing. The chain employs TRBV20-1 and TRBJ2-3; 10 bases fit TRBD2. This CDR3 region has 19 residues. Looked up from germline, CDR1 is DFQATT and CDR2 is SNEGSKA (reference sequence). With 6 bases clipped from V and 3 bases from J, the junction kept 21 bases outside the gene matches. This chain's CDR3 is CSAVSSGSSWAKRTDTQYC. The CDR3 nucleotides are TGCAGTGCCGTCTCTAGCGGGAGTTCGTGGGCAAAAAGGACAGATACGCAGTATTGT.

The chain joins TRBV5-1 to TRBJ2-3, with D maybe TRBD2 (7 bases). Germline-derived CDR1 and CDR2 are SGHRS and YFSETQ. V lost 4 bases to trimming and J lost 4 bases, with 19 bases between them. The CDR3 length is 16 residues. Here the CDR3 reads CASSPLRGGGPDTQYF. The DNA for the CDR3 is TGCGCCAGCAGCCCCCTCAGAGGGGGGGGGCCAGATACGCAGTATTTT.

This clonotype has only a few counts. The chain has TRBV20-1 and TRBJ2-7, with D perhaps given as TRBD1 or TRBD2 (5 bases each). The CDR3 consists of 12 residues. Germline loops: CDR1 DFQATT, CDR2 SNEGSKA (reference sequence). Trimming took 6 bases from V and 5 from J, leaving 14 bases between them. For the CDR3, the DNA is TGCAGTGCCGAGGGGCAGAGAGACGAGCAGTACTTC. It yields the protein CSAEGQRDEQYF.

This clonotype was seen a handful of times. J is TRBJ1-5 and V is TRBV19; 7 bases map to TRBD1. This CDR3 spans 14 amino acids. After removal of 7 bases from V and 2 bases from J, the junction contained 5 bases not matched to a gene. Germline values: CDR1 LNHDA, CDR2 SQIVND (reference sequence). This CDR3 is CASIDRAGNQPQHF. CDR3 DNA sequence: TGTGCCAGTATCGACAGGGCGGGCAATCAGCCCCAGCATTTT. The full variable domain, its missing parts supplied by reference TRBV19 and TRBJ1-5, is DGGITQSPKYLFRKEGQNVTLSCEQNLNHDAMYWYRQDPGQGLRLIYYSQIVNDFQKGDIAEGYSVSREKKESFPLTVTSAQKNPTAFYLCASIDRAGNQPQHFGDGTRLSIL.

CDR3 region: CAISESKTRGEKLFF. The DNA for the CDR3 is TGTGCCATCAGTGAGTCTAAGACTCGGGGTGAAAAACTGTTTTTT. This chain links TRBV10-3 with TRBJ1-4; D remains unclear. The CDR3 spans 15 residues. V was shortened by 0 bases and J by 7 bases, with 12 bases between the two germline ends. Germline CDR1 reads ENHRY; CDR2 reads SYGVKD.

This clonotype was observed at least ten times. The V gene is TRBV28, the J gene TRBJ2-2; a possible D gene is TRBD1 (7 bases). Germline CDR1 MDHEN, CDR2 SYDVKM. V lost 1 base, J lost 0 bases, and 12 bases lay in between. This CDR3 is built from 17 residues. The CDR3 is CASSLFPGGPNTGELFF. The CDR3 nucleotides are TGTGCCAGCAGTTTATTCCCAGGGGGGCCGAACACCGGGGAGCTGTTTTTT.

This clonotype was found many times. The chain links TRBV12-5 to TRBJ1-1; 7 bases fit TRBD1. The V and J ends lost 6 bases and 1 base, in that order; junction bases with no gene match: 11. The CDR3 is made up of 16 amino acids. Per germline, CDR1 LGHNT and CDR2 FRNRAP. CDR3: CASGPPSTGRNTEAFF. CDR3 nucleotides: TGTGCTAGTGGCCCCCCATCGACAGGGCGGAACACTGAAGCTTTCTTT.

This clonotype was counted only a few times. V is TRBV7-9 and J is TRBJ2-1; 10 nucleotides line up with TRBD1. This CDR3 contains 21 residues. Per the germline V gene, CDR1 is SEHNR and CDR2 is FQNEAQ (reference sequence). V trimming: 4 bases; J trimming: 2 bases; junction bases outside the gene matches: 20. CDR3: CASSSPVGDRGLTNAYNEQFF. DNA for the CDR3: TGTGCCAGCAGCTCTCCAGTAGGGGACAGGGGACTCACCAACGCCTACAATGAGCAGTTCTTC.

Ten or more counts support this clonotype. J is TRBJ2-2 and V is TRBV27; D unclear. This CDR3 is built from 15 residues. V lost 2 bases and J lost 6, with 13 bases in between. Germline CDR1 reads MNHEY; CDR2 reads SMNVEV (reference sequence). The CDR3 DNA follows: TGTGCCAGCAGTTTAGTCCAGGTCCGTGCCGGGGAGCTGTTTTTT. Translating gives CASSLVQVRAGELFF.

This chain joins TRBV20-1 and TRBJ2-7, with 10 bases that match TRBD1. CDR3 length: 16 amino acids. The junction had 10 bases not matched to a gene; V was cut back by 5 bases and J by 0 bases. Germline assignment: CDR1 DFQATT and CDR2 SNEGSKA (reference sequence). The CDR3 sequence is CSASGTGVSRSYEQYF. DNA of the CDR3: TGCAGTGCTTCCGGGACAGGGGTCTCCCGCTCCTACGAGCAGTACTTC.